Each of the 26 T cell receptor beta chains below was sequenced from the same sample in a study of T cell repertoires in cytomegalovirus infection. TCRdb recomputed calls from the reads with MiXCR, one row per CDR3 protein. The data contain hundreds of thousands of distinct CDR3 sequences, about a third of them seen just once; the ten biggest clones take up roughly an eighth. The source material was PBMCs. The receptors here all came from a human donor in good health (CMV status not recorded). Some clones in this sample may be carry-over from other donors' samples.

The J gene is TRBJ2-5, the V gene TRBV20-1, with D perhaps matching TRBD2 (6 bases). The CDR3 sequence is 14 residues long. Between the trimmed V and J ends, which lost 1 base and 1 base, there was a span of 10 bases. Germline CDR1 DFQATT, CDR2 SNEGSKA (reference sequence). CDR3 sequence (DNA): TGCAGTGCTAGAGGGGGACTGCGCCAAGAGACCCAGTACTTC. This gives the protein CSARGGLRQETQYF.

The sample holds many counts of this clonotype. The CDR3 here is CASSLAGTSGADTQYF. Here the CDR3 DNA reads TGTGCCAGCAGCTTAGCCGGGACTAGCGGGGCAGATACGCAGTATTTT. This chain joins TRBV7-2 and TRBJ2-3, with TRBD2 identical over 13 bases. The V gene end was trimmed by 0 bases and the J gene end by 4 bases; junction bases not matched to a gene: 1. CDR3 size: 16 residues. The germline CDR1 and CDR2 sequences are SGHTA and FQGNSA.

The rearrangement links TRBV27 to TRBJ1-1; D is perhaps TRBD1 (5 bases). The CDR3 is made up of 15 amino acids. From germline, CDR1 is MNHEY and CDR2 SMNVEV (reference sequence). Trimming pared 3 bases from V and 3 bases from J, leaving 14 bases between. CDR3 region: CASSFSGGGYTEAFF. As DNA, the CDR3 is TGTGCCAGCAGTTTCTCTGGGGGGGGGTACACTGAAGCTTTCTTT.

Regarding this clonotype: A much larger clone sits a single nucleotide away, making a read error possible. The CDR3 protein is CASSQGGCEQYF. CDR3 DNA: TGTGCCAGCAGCCAGGGGGGGTGCGAGCAGTACTTC. The chain uses TRBV7-4 and TRBJ2-7; D tentatively reads TRBD1 or TRBD2 (7 bases each). From germline, CDR1 is SGHVT and CDR2 SQSDAQ. V was trimmed by 5 bases and J by 6 bases, leaving 11 bases between them. The CDR3 runs 12 residues. Together with reference TRBV7-4 and TRBJ2-7, the CDR3 gives the full variable domain: GAGVSQSPRYKVAKRGRDVALRCDSISGHVTLYWYRQTLGQGSEVLTYSQSDAQRDKSGRPSGRFSAERPERSVSTLKIQRTEQGDSAVYLCASSQGGCEQYFGPGTRLTVT.

In its sample, this clonotype was seen many times. The chain recombines TRBV6-1 with TRBJ1-4; tentative D call: TRBD1 (5 bases). CDR3 length equals 14 residues. Germline loops: CDR1 MNHNS, CDR2 SASEGT. The V end was cut by 6 bases, the J end by 0 bases, with 8 bases between. The CDR3 nucleotides read TGTGCCAGCAGGACAGCTGCAACTAATGAAAAACTGTTTTTT. Translation: CASRTAATNEKLFF.

This clonotype was observed a handful of times. The CDR3 sequence is CASSIHLNTEAFF. CDR3 nucleotides: TGTGCCAGCAGTATTCACCTGAACACTGAAGCTTTCTTT. The chain joins TRBV6-5 to TRBJ1-1; D remains ambiguous. V was cut by 5 bases and J by 0 bases, with 7 bases left in between. This CDR3 has 13 amino acids. Germline V lookup: CDR1 MNHEY, CDR2 SVGAGI.

This clonotype was recorded at least ten times. The V call is TRBV14, the J call TRBJ1-4, with D unclear. Germline lookup yields CDR1 SGHDN and CDR2 FVKESK. Between the trimmed V and J ends, which lost 3 bases and 2 bases, there was a span of 7 bases. This CDR3 comprises 14 residues. The CDR3 here is CASSQGLTNEKLFF. The CDR3 bases are TGTGCCAGCAGCCAGGGGTTGACTAATGAAAAACTGTTTTTT. Full variable domain (outside the CDR3, taken from reference TRBV14 and TRBJ1-4): EAGVTQFPSHSVIEKGQTVTLRCDPISGHDNLYWYRRVMGKEIKFLLHFVKESKQDESGMPNNRFLAERTGGTYSTLKVQPAELEDSGVYFCASSQGLTNEKLFFGSGTQLSVL.

The chain combines TRBV27 with TRBJ1-1; D is perhaps TRBD1 (5 bases). Germline CDR1 MNHEY, CDR2 SMNVEV (reference sequence). The CDR3 consists of 16 residues. V was trimmed by 5 bases and J by 2 bases, leaving 18 bases between them. CDR3 in DNA: TGTGCCAGCAGTCCCTCCCCCTCACAGGCTAACACTGAAGCTTTCTTT. Its protein product is CASSPSPSQANTEAFF.

This chain connects TRBV7-6 to TRBJ2-2; 7 nucleotides line up with TRBD1. CDR1 and CDR2 (germline): SGHVS, FNYEAQ. This CDR3 has 14 amino acids. The J segment lost 5 bases and the V segment lost 5 bases, leaving 5 bases of the junction unmatched. The CDR3, as DNA: TGTGCCAGCAGCCGGGACAGATTGACCGGGGAGCTGTTTTTT. The encoded protein is CASSRDRLTGELFF.

This clonotype was observed at least ten times. The J gene is TRBJ1-1, the V gene TRBV7-9; D is uncertain. The germline V gene encodes CDR1 SEHNR and CDR2 FQNEAQ (reference sequence). V dropped 6 bases and J dropped 1 base, with 3 bases sitting between them. CDR3 length: 11 amino acids. CDR3 DNA: TGTGCCAGCAGGAGGAACACTGAAGCTTTCTTT. Protein: CASRRNTEAFF.

This clonotype came up a few times. V and J are TRBV5-4 and TRBJ2-1; D assignment may be TRBD1 or TRBD2 (7 bases each). Between the trimmed V and J ends, which lost 5 bases and 7 bases, there was a span of 19 bases. CDR1 is SGHNT, CDR2 YYREEE, per germline (reference sequence). The CDR3 runs 15 residues. CDR3 nucleotide sequence: TGTGCCAGCAGGGGAGGGGGCTTTACGTTAAATGAGCAGTTCTTC. As protein: CASRGGGFTLNEQFF.

This clonotype was found a few times. The chain joins TRBV6-1 to TRBJ2-5; 12 nucleotides align to TRBD2. Germline V gene data show CDR1 as MNHNS and CDR2 as SASEGT. J was trimmed by 3 bases and V by 6 bases; bases with no gene match: 14. This CDR3 has 18 residues. The CDR3 nucleotides are TGTGCCAGCAGCCCGTATCAGACTAGCGGGGGCTCGAAAGAGACCCAGTACTTC. Its translation is CASSPYQTSGGSKETQYF.

This clonotype was detected many times. J is TRBJ1-4 and V is TRBV4-1, with 7 bases that match TRBD1. The CDR3 is 16 amino acids. Germline V gene lookup returns CDR1 MGHRA and CDR2 YSYEKL. The trim removed 3 bases at V and 10 bases at J, leaving 14 bases unmatched. The CDR3 DNA reads TGCGCCAGCAGCCAGCTTTTCCGGGACAGTTGGGGAAAACTGTTTTTT. This translates into CASSQLFRDSWGKLFF.

This clonotype was found a few times. The chain employs TRBV2 and TRBJ2-7, with TRBD1 identical over 7 bases. The germline V gene encodes CDR1 SNHLY and CDR2 FYNNEI. This CDR3 spans 14 amino acids. Germline trimming cut 3 bases from V and 6 bases from J; bases unmatched to any gene: 8. As DNA, the CDR3 is TGTGCCAGCAGTGAGAGGACAGGTGCCCCCGAGCAGTACTTC. Translated: CASSERTGAPEQYF.

This sequence joins TRBV7-8 and TRBJ1-2, with D maybe TRBD1 (5 bases). The V and J ends lost 9 bases and 3 bases respectively, with 8 bases between them. CDR3 size: 11 residues. Germline loops: CDR1 SGHVS, CDR2 FQNEAQ. This chain's CDR3 is CARGTDYGYTF. For the CDR3, the DNA is TGTGCCAGAGGGACGGACTATGGCTACACCTTC.

Notes on this clonotype: This could be a read error, since a much larger clone is one nucleotide away. The conserved phenylalanine or tryptophan normally closing the CDR3 is absent here, so this likely arose from a read error. The chain uses TRBV7-8 and TRBJ2-7, with D possibly matching TRBD1 (6 bases). Germline V CDR1 and CDR2: SGHVS, FQNEAQ. V lost 0 bases and J 3 bases, leaving 12 bases between the germline ends. The CDR3 contains 15 residues. The DNA for the CDR3 is TGTGCCAGCAGCTTAGCGCTGACAGGACACTACGAGCAGTACTGC. It encodes CASSLALTGHYEQYC.

This clonotype was seen a handful of times. This rearrangement joins TRBV7-2 to TRBJ2-5; 15 nucleotides line up with TRBD2. The ends lost 5 bases at V and 5 bases at J; junction bases unmatched: 6. The germline gives CDR1 SGHTA, CDR2 FQGNSA. The CDR3 loop spans 16 amino acids. The CDR3 DNA sequence: TGTGCCAGCAGCAAAGAGGGACTAGCGGGGGGTGAGACCCAGTACTTC. This gives the protein CASSKEGLAGGETQYF.

With regard to this clonotype: One end of the junction varies from germline; a read error may be responsible. The chain joins TRBV5-4 to TRBJ2-5, with D maybe TRBD2 (6 bases). The CDR3 length is 15 residues. Germline CDR1 reads SGHNT; CDR2 reads YYREEE (reference sequence). CDR3 nucleotide sequence: TGTGCCAGCAATTCGCGGGGCCTCGATCAAGAGACCCGGTACTTC. Translation: CASNSRGLDQETRYF.

The chain links TRBV7-9 to TRBJ2-7; D possibly corresponds to TRBD1 (5 bases). The germline CDR1 and CDR2 sequences are SEHNR and FQNEAQ (reference sequence). Trimming removed 0 bases at V and 6 bases at J, with 12 bases between. The CDR3 covers 14 residues. In DNA, the CDR3 is TGTGCCAGCAGCTTAGCGGGGCGGCAAGGCGAGCAGTACTTC. It is translated as CASSLAGRQGEQYF.

Points on this clonotype: Mismatch with germline at one junction end may stem from a read error. The genes are TRBV4-1 and TRBJ2-1; D gene uncertain. CDR3 length: 14 residues. Germline V lookup: CDR1 MGHRA, CDR2 YSYEKL. In DNA form, the CDR3 reads TGCGCCAGCAGACAAGAGTCCAGATACAATGAGCAGTTCTTC. Its protein product is CASRQESRYNEQFF.

This clonotype appeared a few times. The J gene is TRBJ1-4, the V gene TRBV28, with TRBD1 matching over 7 bases. The CDR3 is made up of 18 amino acids. Germline CDR1 reads MDHEN; CDR2 reads SYDVKM. The junction had 10 bases not matched to a gene; V was cut back by 3 bases and J by 0 bases. CDR3 loop: CASSFYRTGPSTNEKLFF. As DNA, the CDR3 is TGTGCCAGCAGTTTCTATCGGACAGGTCCCTCAACTAATGAAAAACTGTTTTTT.

In its sample, this clonotype was seen once. The chain's CDR3 is CASSSQMILWETQYF. The CDR3 bases are TGTGCCAGCAGCTCACAGATGATCCTGTGGGAGACCCAGTACTTC. The chain uses TRBV5-5 and TRBJ2-5, with unresolved D. Per germline, CDR1 SGHKS and CDR2 YYEKEE (reference sequence). CDR3 length equals 15 residues. V dropped 3 bases and J dropped 5 bases, with 17 bases sitting between them. The whole variable domain, filled in from reference TRBV5-5 and TRBJ2-5, reads DAGVTQSPTHLIKTRGQQVTLRCSPISGHKSVSWYQQVLGQGPQFIFQYYEKEERGRGNFPDRFSARQFPNYSSELNVNALLLGDSALYLCASSSQMILWETQYFGPGTRLLVL.

The gene calls are TRBV10-3 and TRBJ1-1; the D is unclear. With 6 bases removed from V and 5 bases from J, the gap between germline ends came to 13 bases. This CDR3 contains 13 residues. Germline values: CDR1 ENHRY, CDR2 SYGVKD. CDR3: CAISGRARTEAFF. The CDR3 DNA sequence: TGTGCCATCAGCGGACGGGCCCGGACTGAAGCTTTCTTT.

The J gene is TRBJ1-1, the V gene TRBV12-3 or TRBV12-4; 11 nucleotides match TRBD1. V lost 5 bases to trimming and J lost 6 bases; unmatched junction nucleotides: 8. This CDR3 region has 15 residues. CDR3 amino acids: CASSDRTGGFAEAFF. CDR3 nucleotides: TGTGCCAGCAGTGATCGGACAGGGGGCTTTGCTGAAGCTTTCTTT.

This clonotype occurred many times. The chain is built from TRBV27 and TRBJ1-2, with D uncertain. The germline gives CDR1 MNHEY, CDR2 SMNVEV (reference sequence). V was clipped by 3 bases and J by 0 bases, with 5 bases between them. The CDR3 covers 13 residues. Here the CDR3 reads CASSFGSNYGYTF. The CDR3 nucleotides read TGTGCCAGCAGTTTCGGCTCTAACTATGGCTACACCTTC.

This clonotype has a count of ten or more. The chain joins TRBV7-9 to TRBJ2-7, with D possibly being TRBD1 (5 bases). V was cut by 0 bases and J by 6 bases, with 9 bases left in between. CDR3 length: 13 amino acids. Per the germline V gene, CDR1 is SEHNR and CDR2 is FQNEAQ (reference sequence). CDR3 nucleotides: TGTGCCAGCAGCTTAGCAGGGGTCTTCGAGCAGTACTTC. Protein product: CASSLAGVFEQYF.